Shown below are 23 T cell receptor beta chains from a single sample sequenced in a study of T cells in Graves' hyperthyroidism and ophthalmopathy. It was RNA transcripts that yielded the amplified TCR beta CDR3 regions. TCR CDR3 regions were first amplified by RT-PCR with HTBI primers. In TCRdb, the multiplex PCR reads were re-called with MiXCR into one record per CDR3 protein. The data show hundreds of thousands of distinct CDR3 sequences, with over 11% seen just once and 25% to 30% held by the top ten. Sequencing used blood. The receptors originated from a man between 50 and 59 years old with Graves' ophthalmopathy.

This clonotype was counted at least ten times. The genes are TRBV28 and TRBJ2-3; 10 nucleotides agree with TRBD1. The CDR3 runs 18 residues. Germline trimming cut 2 bases from V and 0 bases from J; bases unmatched to any gene: 8. Looked up from germline, CDR1 is MDHEN and CDR2 is SYDVKM. The CDR3 DNA is TGTGCCAGCAGTTTAACCGCGACAGGGGGCTTCAGCACAGATACGCAGTATTTT. Translation gives CASSLTATGGFSTDTQYF.

The table lists this clonotype with many counts. This chain uses TRBV10-1 with TRBJ2-3, with TRBD2 identical over 9 bases. Germline V gene data show CDR1 as WNHNN and CDR2 as SYGVQD (reference sequence). The CDR3 runs 15 residues. V shed 2 bases, J shed 5 bases, and the junction held 5 bases outside the gene matches. CDR3 sequence (DNA): TGCGCCAGCAGTGAGACTCTAGCGGGAAGAGATACGCAGTATTTT. Protein product: CASSETLAGRDTQYF.

This clonotype was found many times. This chain uses TRBV7-6 with TRBJ2-7; D perhaps matches TRBD2 (5 bases). V dropped 1 base and J dropped 1 base, with 11 bases sitting between them. The CDR3 has 15 amino acids. From germline, CDR1 is SGHVS and CDR2 FNYEAQ. CDR3 DNA: TGTGCCAGCAGCTTAGAAGGGAGTTTTTCCTACGAGCAGTACTTC. This encodes CASSLEGSFSYEQYF.

The chain links TRBV7-6 to TRBJ2-2; the match to TRBD2 covers 10 bases. This CDR3 comprises 17 residues. The V gene's germline CDR1 is SGHVS and CDR2 FNYEAQ. V lost 5 bases to trimming and J lost 1 base; unmatched junction nucleotides: 7. The CDR3 DNA reads as TGTGCCAGCAGCCGTGAGGCTAGCGGGGGGAACACCGGGGAGCTGTTTTTT. Encoded protein: CASSREASGGNTGELFF.

This clonotype has a count of ten or more. This rearrangement joins TRBV3-1 to TRBJ2-4, with 7 bases fitting TRBD2. The CDR3 is 17 residues long. CDR1 LGHDT and CDR2 YNNKEL come from the germline V gene (reference sequence). The junction had 11 bases not matched to a gene; V was cut back by 0 bases and J by 6 bases. This chain's CDR3 is CASSQDRVASGRNIQYF. CDR3 DNA: TGTGCCAGCAGCCAAGATAGAGTCGCTAGCGGCCGAAACATTCAGTACTTC.

This clonotype was detected many times. The rearrangement links TRBV5-1 to TRBJ2-1, with 11 bases fitting TRBD2. With 4 bases clipped from V and 8 bases from J, the junction kept 14 bases outside the gene matches. This CDR3 region has 17 residues. Germline-derived CDR1 and CDR2 are SGHRS and YFSETQ. CDR3 bases: TGCGCCAGCAGCATCACGTCGGTAGCGGGAGGGCACGATGAGCAGTTCTTC. This encodes CASSITSVAGGHDEQFF.

This clonotype was detected many times. CDR3 protein: CASRGTAPQPQHF. For the CDR3, the DNA is TGTGCCAGCAGAGGGACAGCGCCTCAGCCCCAGCATTTT. V and J are TRBV6-1 and TRBJ1-5; TRBD1 matches at 7 bases. The CDR3 consists of 13 residues. J was trimmed by 6 bases and V by 6 bases; bases with no gene match: 5. From germline, CDR1 is MNHNS and CDR2 SASEGT.

This clonotype appeared many times. The chain recombines TRBV18 with TRBJ2-2; D call uncertain. Germline V gene lookup returns CDR1 KGHSH and CDR2 LQKENI. Trimming took 2 bases from V and 5 from J, leaving 9 bases between them. CDR3 size: 14 residues. The CDR3 DNA sequence: TGTGCCAGCTCACCAAGCAGTGGGACCGGGGAGCTGTTTTTT. Amino acid sequence: CASSPSSGTGELFF.

Many counts were recorded for this clonotype. The chain employs TRBV5-1 and TRBJ2-3; either TRBD1 or TRBD2 may supply D (5 bases each). The CDR3 covers 16 residues. The V and J ends lost 0 bases and 1 base respectively, with 12 bases between them. The germline V gene has CDR1 SGHRS and CDR2 YFSETQ. CDR3: CASSLARGSGTDTQYF. In nucleotides, the CDR3 is TGCGCCAGCAGCTTGGCGAGGGGTAGTGGCACAGATACGCAGTATTTT.

The table lists this clonotype with many counts. The gene calls are TRBV5-1 and TRBJ1-1, with TRBD1 matching over 7 bases. The CDR3 length is 15 residues. V shed 4 bases and J 1 base; nucleotides not matched to a gene: 7. Germline V lookup: CDR1 SGHRS, CDR2 YFSETQ. CDR3 region: CASSEMTGRNTEAFF. For the CDR3, the DNA is TGCGCCAGCAGCGAGATGACAGGGAGGAACACTGAAGCTTTCTTT.

This clonotype was recorded at least ten times. The rearrangement links TRBV20-1 to TRBJ2-3; D is ambiguous. V was pared by 4 bases and J by 6 bases, with 11 bases between. Germline-derived CDR1 and CDR2 are DFQATT and SNEGSKA (reference sequence). This CDR3 has 12 residues. The CDR3: CSAMVGADTQYF. DNA of the CDR3: TGCAGTGCTATGGTGGGCGCGGATACGCAGTATTTT.

In its sample, this clonotype was seen a few times. J is TRBJ1-1 and V is TRBV19, with D possibly TRBD1 on 5 matching bases. Germline-derived CDR1 and CDR2 are LNHDA and SQIVND (reference sequence). Trimming removed 8 bases at V and 3 bases at J, with 16 bases between. The CDR3 has 14 amino acids. DNA of the CDR3: TGTGCCAGTTCATGGACCCCGGGGGACACTGAAGCTTTCTTT. This sequence encodes CASSWTPGDTEAFF.

The J gene is TRBJ1-3, the V gene TRBV3-1; D not certain. V lost 4 bases to trimming and J lost 6 bases, with 22 bases between them. Per the germline V gene, CDR1 is LGHDT and CDR2 is YNNKEL (reference sequence). The CDR3 is made up of 17 amino acids. CDR3 amino acids: CASSPTLGPTRPNTIYF. As DNA, the CDR3 is TGTGCCAGCAGCCCGACCTTAGGACCGACACGTCCAAACACCATATATTTT.

This clonotype occurred many times. V usage is TRBV30 and J usage is TRBJ2-5, with TRBD1 matching over 8 bases. The CDR3 sequence is 12 residues long. V lost 5 bases and J lost 7; bases outside the gene matches: 6. Germline lookup yields CDR1 GTSNPN and CDR2 SVGIG (reference sequence). CDR3 DNA: TGTGCCTGGGGCCGGGACAGGACGACCCAGTACTTC. It translates to CAWGRDRTTQYF.

This clonotype came up many times. CDR3 region: CSARFGTGNLGGYTF. The CDR3 DNA reads as TGCAGTGCTAGATTCGGAACAGGGAATTTGGGTGGCTACACCTTC. The rearrangement uses TRBV20-1 and TRBJ1-2, with D tentatively TRBD1 (6 bases). The CDR3 spans 15 residues. Trimming shortened V by 2 bases and J by 7 bases, and 20 bases separated the two germline ends. CDR1 and CDR2 (germline): DFQATT, SNEGSKA (reference sequence).

This clonotype appeared many times. The rearrangement links TRBV20-1 to TRBJ2-1, with TRBD2 matching 9 bases. Trimming removed 6 bases from V and 10 bases from J; junction bases left unmatched: 13. Germline lookup yields CDR1 DFQATT and CDR2 SNEGSKA (reference sequence). The length of the CDR3 is 14 residues. The CDR3 bases are TGCAGTGCCGAAGCGGGAGGCCCGTCGGGGGAGCAGTTCTTC. This translates into CSAEAGGPSGEQFF.

This clonotype came up many times. V gene TRBV5-1 combines with J gene TRBJ2-3; TRBD1 aligns across 7 bases. This CDR3 is 14 amino acids long. CDR1 is SGHRS, CDR2 YFSETQ, per germline. Trimming at V came to 7 bases and at J to 0 bases, leaving 5 bases not matched to a gene. The CDR3 DNA sequence: TGCGCCAGCGGGACAGACTTTAGCACAGATACGCAGTATTTT. Protein product: CASGTDFSTDTQYF.

The V and J genes are TRBV20-1 and TRBJ2-7, with 9 bases identical to TRBD1. The germline V gene has CDR1 DFQATT and CDR2 SNEGSKA (reference sequence). This CDR3 has 17 residues. Trimming at V came to 5 bases and at J to 5 bases, leaving 19 bases not matched to a gene. The CDR3 DNA is TGCAGTGCTTCCCTGGGGACAGGGCGTAGTTGGGGGAACGAGCAGTACTTC. This translates into CSASLGTGRSWGNEQYF.

This clonotype turned up a few times. Being one base from a much bigger clone, this may be a read error. The V and J genes are TRBV12-3 or TRBV12-4 and TRBJ1-4; D possibly corresponds to TRBD1 (6 bases). The CDR3 has 19 amino acids. CDR3 sequence (DNA): TGTGTCAGCAGTCCCCTCCCACCCCTACAGGGAACAACTAATGAAAAACTGTTTTTT. Protein product: CVSSPLPPLQGTTNEKLFF.

This clonotype was seen repeatedly, ten times or more. The V and J genes are TRBV7-8 and TRBJ2-5, with D possibly matching TRBD2 (5 bases). V was shortened by 6 bases and J by 1 base, with 12 bases between the two germline ends. Looked up from germline, CDR1 is SGHVS and CDR2 is FQNEAQ. The CDR3 loop spans 14 amino acids. The chain's CDR3 is CASRKLGFQETQYF. As DNA, the CDR3 is TGTGCCAGCAGGAAACTAGGCTTCCAAGAGACCCAGTACTTC.

This clonotype has ten or more counts. DNA of the CDR3: TGTGCCAGCACCCCTCGGACAGGGATAACCTACGAGCAGTACTTC. It specifies CASTPRTGITYEQYF. The chain has TRBV6-1 and TRBJ2-7, with 8 nucleotides matching TRBD1. This CDR3 has 15 amino acids. V shed 7 bases and J 2 bases; nucleotides not matched to a gene: 10. Germline loops: CDR1 MNHNS, CDR2 SASEGT.

V gene TRBV29-1 combines with J gene TRBJ2-3, with D possibly matching TRBD2 (5 bases). The germline V gene encodes CDR1 SQVTM and CDR2 ANQGSEA. The CDR3 sequence is 12 residues long. Between the trimmed V and J ends, which lost 6 bases and 6 bases, there was a span of 13 bases. CDR3 coding DNA: TGCAGCGTGGGAGAGCGACCGGATACGCAGTATTTT. Residues: CSVGERPDTQYF.

This clonotype showed up many times. The CDR3 DNA reads TGTGCCACGGCCGTGAGCAGCGGGTTGAATGAGCAGTTCTTC. Its translation is CATAVSSGLNEQFF. The chain has TRBV12-3 or TRBV12-4 and TRBJ2-1, with a possible D match to TRBD2 (6 bases). V was cut by 10 bases and J by 7 bases, with 20 bases left in between. The CDR3 contains 14 residues.